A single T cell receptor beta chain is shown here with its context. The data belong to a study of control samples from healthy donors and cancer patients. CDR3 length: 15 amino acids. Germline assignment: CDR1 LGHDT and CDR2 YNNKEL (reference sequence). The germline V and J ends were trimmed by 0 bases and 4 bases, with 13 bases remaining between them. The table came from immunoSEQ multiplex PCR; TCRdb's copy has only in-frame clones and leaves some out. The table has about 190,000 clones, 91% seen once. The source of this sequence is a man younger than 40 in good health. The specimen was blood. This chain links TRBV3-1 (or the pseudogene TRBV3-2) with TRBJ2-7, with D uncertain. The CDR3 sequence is CASSQDRSTSYEQYF. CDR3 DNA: TGTGCCAGCAGCCAAGACCGTTCAACCTCTTACGAGCAGTACTTC.